This entry is about one T cell receptor (beta chain). Its antigen is not yet known. No clone much larger than this one lies a single base away; base qualities are absent. The method was the immunoSEQ multiplex PCR assay. In most patients, genomic DNA was isolated using the Qiagen DNeasy Blood and Tissue Kit and sent frozen to Adaptive Biotechnologies for TCR sequencing. Adaptive Biotechnologies carried out high-throughput TCR-beta CDR3 sequencing of genomic DNA for most patients. The source study handled its data this way. TCR sequencing data were retrieved from Adaptive's ImmunoSEQ software for roughly 20 patients, whereas a few other patients were processed with MiXCR and VDJtools. CD4 versus CD8 sorting errors were corrected by removing sequences found in both subsets at a frequency ratio below 5:1. CDR3 nucleotide sequences shared by donor and recipient were removed because the origin of these sequences could not be assigned. At least 2-fold expansion over unstimulated cells and a minimum CFSE-low frequency of 0.002% (template counts) or 0.001% (read counts) were required for clones to be classified as alloreactive. Mappable clones were those detected in sequenced pre-transplant spleen, lymph node, or MLR CFSE-low populations of the donor or recipient. The cumulative frequency of alloreactive clones was calculated as a percentage of all sequences, weighted by copy number. This is the immuneACCESS table as TCRdb keeps it, with only in-frame sequences that have V and J called. A part of the clones is gone; compared with another copy, unresolved V genes explain less than half, and the rest is unexplained. V and J calls and clone size follow that table, whereas D and trimming were derived from the DNA. Within this sample are around 95,000 clones, with about 88% of them counted one time only. The top ten hold around 0.95% of the sample.

This sample is drawn from a study of graft-versus-host responses after intestinal transplantation (dated by TCRdb to about 2021). Context from the whole study: Multivisceral, liver-intestinal, or isolated intestinal transplants were received by the recipients. After intestinal transplantation, graft-versus-host and host-versus-graft alloreactive T cell clones in the graft, circulation and bone marrow were tracked using bulk TCR-beta CDR3 sequencing. The cohort enrolled fewer than 25 intestinal transplant recipients including one retransplant, and a few patients lacking pretransplant specimens were excluded. A peak of at least 4% donor T cells among recipient peripheral blood mononuclear cells was the definition used for donor T cell macrochimerism. Alloreactive clones were identified by sequencing pre-transplant mixed lymphocyte reaction products and comparing them with unstimulated pre-transplant donor and recipient T cells. Rather than being sequenced by the commercial service, samples from three later patients were sequenced in-house on an Illumina MiSeq and processed with MiXCR. Anti-thymocyte globulin induction was given to all recipients, followed by maintenance tacrolimus and steroids for approximately three years.

The time point tag for this specimen amounts to: cells obtained before transplantation from donor or recipient. CD3+CD4+ and CD3+CD8+ populations were FACS-sorted from unstimulated pre-transplant donor and recipient cells taken from spleen or lymph nodes. The cysteine opens and the phenylalanine closes a CDR3 of 14 amino acids. Only the CDR3 DNA is retained, 42 bases long and in frame from the first base. The germline V gene supplies CDR1 SGHRS and CDR2 YFSETQ. V loses 0 bases, J loses 1 base, and the germline ends lie 7 bases apart. Results and caveats for the whole study, not just this receptor: Patients with donor T cell macrochimerism had high GvH to HvG T cell clonal ratios in their allografts. GvH clones turned up in recipient bone marrow, with some appearing earlier in ileal mucosa or blood, a pattern consistent with an intestinal mucosal origin. Peak levels of circulating GvH clones were associated with declines in HvG clones early after transplant. The conclusions were limited by the relatively low number and heterogeneity of the intestinal transplant patients.

The chain is encoded by TRBV5-1 joined to TRBJ1-1, with the D gene too uncertain to name. Sequences were derived from unstimulated CD4+ T cells sorted from spleen or lymph node cells, sampled before transplant. The clonotype originates from a human donor who was the organ donor for an intestinal transplant. The encoded CDR3 is CASSLEGRNTEAFF. The sequenced DNA is TGCGCCAGCAGCTTGGAGGGTAGGAACACTGAAGCTTTCTTT.